Below, one T cell receptor beta chain is given with its context. This clone was counted a few times. This receptor's antigen is unknown. No base qualities exist here, and no much larger clone lies one base off it. The immunoSEQ Assay, a bias-controlled multiplex PCR, was used to amplify TCRbeta CDR3 regions from genomic DNA. Concerning the study's data processing: The number of nucleated cells in each sample was estimated from the amplification of reference gene primers within the assay. To quantify the absolute abundance of each unique TCRbeta CDR3 rearrangement, sequence reads were collapsed and filtered. Productive Simpson clonality was computed per sample as the square root of Simpson's diversity index over productive rearrangements. This is the immuneACCESS table as TCRdb keeps it, with only in-frame sequences that have V and J called. A part of the clones is gone; compared with another copy, unresolved V genes explain less than half, and the rest is unexplained. V and J calls and clone size are those listed in that table; D and trimming were worked out from the DNA. The sample table lists around 280,000 clones, roughly 86% of them with a count of one. Approximately 10% of the sample is held by the ten biggest clonotypes.

The record originates from a study of blood T cell repertoires in COVID-19 (dated by TCRdb to 2020 to 2021). Notes on the research overall: Samples covering the acute and convalescent phases of COVID-19 were provided by collaborators in the United States, Italy and Spain. The prospective study material was composed of cDNA or gDNA derived from T cells, B-cell-depleted T cells, or PBMCs. Deeply sampled blood TCRbeta repertoires from subjects exposed to, actively infected with, or recovered from COVID-19 were included in the dataset. A freely available public database, intended as a resource for researchers studying the immune response to SARS-CoV-2, is where the repertoires were released. The samples were drawn from two sources: the first 160 participants of the ongoing ImmuneRACE study, and over 950 subjects contributed by 6 global collaborators. Nearly every sample came with metadata listing a de-identified subject ID, COVID-19 status, age in years and sex. Where available, HLA class I and class II types were taken from metadata supplied by the sample provider and were not determined by assay-based typing. The study at large found these results: The quantity of clinical and demographic metadata differed by source and by participant and was supplied without curation.

One collaborating source in Seattle enrolled patients during active infection and followed them longitudinally through the course of disease. Each collaborating institution followed its own protocols to collect whole blood in K2EDTA tubes. For TCRbeta analysis, collaborators shipped samples as frozen whole blood, isolated PBMCs, or DNA extracted from either of those sample types. Deletion took 2 bases off V and 7 bases off J, with a span of 14 bases between the germline ends. CDR1 and CDR2, per the germline V gene (reference sequence), are LNHDA and SQIVND. The CDR3 spans 15 residues, from the cysteine through the phenylalanine. Of the read, only the CDR3 DNA is kept; its 45 bases are in frame from base 1.

Recombination connected TRBV19 to TRBJ1-4, with a weak D call of TRBD1 (6 bases match). Sequences were obtained from peripheral blood. This TCR came from a woman aged 25-40 years with COVID-19, enrolled during active disease. The DNA reads TGTGCCAGTAGTATAACAGGGTCTAACATTGAAAAACTGTTTTTT. It encodes CASSITGSNIEKLFF.